These T cell receptor beta chains were read from a single sample in a study of cytomegalovirus exposure and HLA in healthy donors. TCRdb's table, derived via immunoSEQ multiplex PCR, lists solely in-frame clones and lacks some. Seen here are fewer than 60,000 clones, 85% to 95% observed once, and the top ten hold 6.5% to 9.5%. Sequenced material: PBMCs. These TCRs come from a woman younger than 30 in good health and CMV-seropositive. Both conserved end residues are part of each CDR3. Some rows have no size entry. The others give once, few or many, or a class for an expanded clone.

j_gene: TRBJ2-7; abundance: -; v_gene: TRBV9; CDR3aa: CASSPPGLPPPGEQYF
j_gene: TRBJ2-7; abundance: -; v_gene: TRBV7-9; CDR3aa: CASSLEGRDEQYF
j_gene: TRBJ2-1; abundance: -; v_gene: TRBV5-1; CDR3aa: CASSKDRGGHEQFF
j_gene: TRBJ2-5; abundance: -; v_gene: TRBV5-4; CDR3aa: CASSRTSGRGSETQYF
j_gene: TRBJ2-7; abundance: -; v_gene: TRBV28; CDR3aa: CASSLRTLLYEQYF
j_gene: TRBJ1-2; abundance: -; v_gene: TRBV19; CDR3aa: CASSISNYGYTF
j_gene: TRBJ2-7; abundance: once; v_gene: TRBV7-9; CDR3aa: CASSLDGGQGFYEQYF
j_gene: TRBJ1-1; abundance: few; v_gene: TRBV6-5; CDR3aa: CASSTLTGMTEAFF
j_gene: TRBJ1-2; abundance: -; v_gene: TRBV19; CDR3aa: CASSIERIEDYGYTF
j_gene: TRBJ2-1; abundance: few; v_gene: TRBV10-3; CDR3aa: CAISESSPGTSGDNEQFF
j_gene: TRBJ2-6; abundance: -; v_gene: TRBV9; CDR3aa: CASSVVGGPPGANVLTF
j_gene: TRBJ1-1; abundance: -; v_gene: TRBV9; CDR3aa: CASSTRQSMNTEAFF
j_gene: TRBJ1-2; abundance: few; v_gene: TRBV5-1; CDR3aa: CASSIGTGQGYTF
j_gene: TRBJ2-5; abundance: once; v_gene: TRBV5-1; CDR3aa: CASSGPAFQETQYF
j_gene: TRBJ2-3; abundance: -; v_gene: TRBV15; CDR3aa: CATSPPQGNTQYF
j_gene: TRBJ2-1; abundance: -; v_gene: TRBV11-2; CDR3aa: CASSYDRAPYNEQFF
j_gene: TRBJ2-4; abundance: -; v_gene: TRBV6-1; CDR3aa: CASSDGHQGMNIQYF
j_gene: TRBJ1-5; abundance: -; v_gene: TRBV28; CDR3aa: CASFTIQGVNQPQHF